The 10 T cell receptor beta chains listed next were all sequenced from one sample in a study of T cell responses to AZD1222 COVID-19 vaccine. Some clones are missing from TCRdb's copy, which holds only in-frame ones; the method was immunoSEQ multiplex PCR. The sample gives 95,000 to 110,000 clones, more than 70% of which show up once; 5.5% to 8% is in the top ten. The starting material was peripheral blood, obtained on day 0 of AZD1222 vaccination. These receptors came from an adult in good health.

This clone was seen only once. The rearrangement joins TRBV9 to TRBJ2-2; D gene uncertain. Trimming shortened V by 0 bases and J by 6 bases, and 6 bases separated the two germline ends. CDR3 size: 13 residues. Germline-derived CDR1 and CDR2 are SGDLS and YYNGEE. This CDR3 is CASSVDIAGELFF. The CDR3 DNA reads as TGTGCCAGCAGCGTAGATATAGCCGGGGAGCTGTTTTTT.

The rearrangement links TRBV5-1 to TRBJ1-4; TRBD1 matches 8 bases. Losses at the gene ends were 0 bases for V and 6 bases for J; bases not matched to a gene: 1. CDR3 length: 14 residues. CDR1 and CDR2 from the germline V gene are SGHRS and YFSETQ. The CDR3 sequence: CASSLAGGDEKLFF. The CDR3 bases are TGCGCCAGCAGCTTGGCAGGGGGCGATGAAAAACTGTTTTTT.

This chain joins TRBV4-3 and TRBJ2-2, with TRBD2 identical over 7 bases. V was pared by 0 bases and J by 0 bases, with 7 bases of the junction left unmatched. Germline values: CDR1 LGHNA, CDR2 YSLEER. The CDR3 has 18 amino acids. The CDR3 bases are TGCGCCAGCAGCCAAGATCGGGCTAGCGGATCGAACACCGGGGAGCTGTTTTTT. Translated, it gives CASSQDRASGSNTGELFF.

The rearrangement joins TRBV19 to TRBJ2-7; 7 bases fit TRBD2. Germline-derived CDR1 and CDR2 are LNHDA and SQIVND (reference sequence). The CDR3 is 14 amino acids. V was pared by 3 bases and J by 1 base, with 3 bases of the junction left unmatched. The CDR3 nucleotides read TGTGCCAGTAGTATGGGAGGGTTGTCCTACGAGCAGTACTTC. It is translated as CASSMGGLSYEQYF.

This clone was observed a single time. This chain connects TRBV24-1 to TRBJ1-1; 9 nucleotides agree with TRBD1. This CDR3 is built from 14 residues. The J segment lost 5 bases and the V segment lost 8 bases, leaving 8 bases of the junction unmatched. Germline CDR1 is KGHDR and CDR2 is SFDVKD. CDR3 in DNA: TGTGCCACCAAACCAGGGACAGGGAAAACTGAAGCTTTCTTT. Translation: CATKPGTGKTEAFF.

The genes are TRBV30 and TRBJ1-2; TRBD1 aligns across 7 bases. Germline trimming cut 4 bases from V and 5 bases from J; bases unmatched to any gene: 7. From germline, CDR1 is GTSNPN and CDR2 SVGIG (reference sequence). The CDR3 loop spans 13 amino acids. CDR3 region: CAWTKLQGYGYTF. The CDR3 nucleotides are TGTGCCTGGACCAAGCTACAGGGGTATGGCTACACCTTC.

This clone was seen more than once but under ten times. In nucleotides, the CDR3 is TGCAGCGTTGCCCAAGGGACGTCTGGGGATCAGCCCCAGCATTTT. Translating gives CSVAQGTSGDQPQHF. The J gene is TRBJ1-5, the V gene TRBV29-1, with a tentative D call TRBD1 (5 bases). The V end was cut by 4 bases, the J end by 5 bases, with 18 bases between. Per the germline V gene, CDR1 is SQVTM and CDR2 is ANQGSEA. CDR3 length: 15 residues.

J is TRBJ2-7 and V is TRBV28; TRBD2 might be the D (6 bases). Germline values: CDR1 MDHEN, CDR2 SYDVKM. V dropped 5 bases and J dropped 2 bases, with 16 bases sitting between them. The CDR3 sequence is 15 residues long. The CDR3 here is CASSVFGGNPYEQYF. The CDR3 DNA follows: TGTGCCAGCAGTGTCTTTGGCGGGAACCCCTACGAGCAGTACTTC.

The chain couples TRBV18 to TRBJ2-1; the D gene is possibly TRBD1 (6 bases). Trimming took 4 bases from V and 7 from J, leaving 11 bases between them. Germline V gene lookup returns CDR1 KGHSH and CDR2 LQKENI. The CDR3 spans 13 residues. The CDR3 loop is CASSQTGRNEQFF. The CDR3 DNA sequence: TGTGCCAGCTCACAAACAGGGCGGAATGAGCAGTTCTTC. The whole variable domain, filled in from reference TRBV18 and TRBJ2-1, reads NAGVMQNPRHLVRRRGQEARLRCSPMKGHSHVYWYRQLPEEGLKFMVYLQKENIIDESGMPKERFSAEFPKEGPSILRIQQVVRGDSAAYFCASSQTGRNEQFFGPGTRLTVL.

The J gene is TRBJ1-3, the V gene TRBV2, with D perhaps TRBD1 (5 bases). Trimming stripped 7 bases from V and 2 bases from J, with 9 bases between. This CDR3 contains 13 residues. Germline V gene lookup returns CDR1 SNHLY and CDR2 FYNNEI. For the CDR3, the DNA is TGTGCCAGCACGGGAGGGGCTGGAAACACCATATATTTT. Residues: CASTGGAGNTIYF.